This T cell receptor beta chain was sequenced in a study of breast tumors, draining lymph nodes, adjacent tissues. TCRdb processed the multiplex PCR reads anew with MiXCR; each CDR3 protein has one entry. The table lists about 15,000 distinct CDR3 sequences, 40% to 60% of them singletons. Whole-study results and caveats: Compared with basal-like, luminal-like tumors shared significantly more repertoire with nontumor tissue. Tumor TCR diversity was below lymph nodes but above nontumor tissue. That most tumor T cells come from lymph nodes remained unproven. Data fit most tumor T cells coming from lymph node, expanding in tumor.

Comment on this clonotype: Its antigen is undetermined.

The receptor's source is a female donor with breast cancer. Some clones in this sample may be carry-over from other donors' samples. Sequencing was done on a sample of tumor-adjacent breast tissue.

The CDR3 region has the DNA TGTGCCAGCAGCGTAGAGCTGGGAGATGAGCAGTTCTTC. Translation gives CASSVELGDEQFF. The chain carries TRBV9 and TRBJ2-1; D perhaps matches TRBD2 (5 bases). Germline V lookup: CDR1 SGDLS, CDR2 YYNGEE. The ends were cut back, 0 bases at V and 8 bases at J, with 9 bases in the middle. This CDR3 has 13 amino acids.